This T cell receptor beta chain emerged from a study of blood T cell repertoires in COVID-19. Authors' methods: How many nucleated cells were present was estimated from reference gene primer amplification. Repertoires were generated with immunoSEQ multiplex PCR, while TCRdb's copy carries only in-frame clones and drops some. For V, J and clone size, that table is used; D and trimming come from the DNA. Of hundreds of thousands of clones listed, around 87% are singletons. This study enrolled people aged roughly 18 to 100 from under 25 US geographic areas. Assignments of participants to cohorts depended upon their own reported clinical history. Among Cohort 3 donors, those recovered had two negative PCRs, clearance, or symptom resolution. The V end lost 7 bases, the J end lost 3 bases, and 12 bases lay between the germline ends. Germline lookup yields CDR1 SQVTM and CDR2 ANQGSEA. The CDR3 loop spans 12 amino acids.

This receptor was taken from a woman between 45 and 65 years old who had recovered from COVID-19. The sequencing input was PBMCs or T cells enriched from blood (not recorded which). J is TRBJ1-1 and V is TRBV29-1, with no clear D. The CDR3 is CSARAGDTEAFF. The CDR3 DNA reads TGCAGCGCTCGGGCCGGGGACACTGAAGCTTTCTTT.